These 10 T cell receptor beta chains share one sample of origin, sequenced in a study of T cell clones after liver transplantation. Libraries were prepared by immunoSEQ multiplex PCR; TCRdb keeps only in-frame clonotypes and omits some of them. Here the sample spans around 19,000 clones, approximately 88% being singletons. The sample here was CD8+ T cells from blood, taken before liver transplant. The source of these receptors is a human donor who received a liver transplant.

The CDR3 DNA sequence: TGTGCCAGCAGCCCTCTAAGGGGGCTAGAGACCCAGTACTTC. Translated: CASSPLRGLETQYF. The chain joins TRBV7-9 to TRBJ2-5, with TRBD1 matching 7 bases. The CDR3 consists of 14 residues. Germline V gene lookup returns CDR1 SEHNR and CDR2 FQNEAQ (reference sequence). The V segment lost 5 bases and the J segment 4 bases; nucleotides outside the gene matches: 7.

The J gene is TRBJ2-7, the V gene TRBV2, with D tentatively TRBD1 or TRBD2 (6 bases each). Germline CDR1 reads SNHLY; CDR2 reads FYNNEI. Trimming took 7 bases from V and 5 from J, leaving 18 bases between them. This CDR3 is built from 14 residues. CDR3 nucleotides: TGTGCCAGCAAGGGGGTGGAGGGTCCTCACGAGCAGTACTTC. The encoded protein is CASKGVEGPHEQYF. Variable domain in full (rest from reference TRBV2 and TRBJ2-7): EPEVTQTPSHQVTQMGQEVILRCVPISNHLYFYWYRQILGQKVEFLVSFYNNEISEKSEIFDDQFSVERPDGSNFTLKIRSTKLEDSAMYFCASKGVEGPHEQYFGPGTRLTVT.

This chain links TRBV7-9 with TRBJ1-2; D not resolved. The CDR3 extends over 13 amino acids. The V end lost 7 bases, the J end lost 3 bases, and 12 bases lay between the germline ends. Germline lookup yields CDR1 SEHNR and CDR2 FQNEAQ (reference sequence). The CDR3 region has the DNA TGTGCCAGCATCGACCCTGGGTACTATGGCTACACCTTC. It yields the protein CASIDPGYYGYTF.

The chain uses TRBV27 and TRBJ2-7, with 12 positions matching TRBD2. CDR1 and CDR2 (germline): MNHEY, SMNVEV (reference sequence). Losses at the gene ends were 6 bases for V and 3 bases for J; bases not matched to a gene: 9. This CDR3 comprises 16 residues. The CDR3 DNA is TGTGCCAGCAGCCCCACCGGACTAGCGGGATTCTACGAGCAGTACTTC. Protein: CASSPTGLAGFYEQYF.

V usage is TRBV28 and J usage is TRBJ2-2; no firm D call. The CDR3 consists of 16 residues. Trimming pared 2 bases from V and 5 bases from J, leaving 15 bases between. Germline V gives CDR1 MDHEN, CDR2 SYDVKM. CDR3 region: CASSLMGSLRTGELFF. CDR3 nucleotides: TGTGCCAGCAGTTTAATGGGCAGCCTAAGGACCGGGGAGCTGTTTTTT.

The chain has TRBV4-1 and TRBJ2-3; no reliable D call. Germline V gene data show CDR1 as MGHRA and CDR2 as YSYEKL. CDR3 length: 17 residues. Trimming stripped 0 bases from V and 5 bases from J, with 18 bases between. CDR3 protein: CASSQDSGTLARDTQYF. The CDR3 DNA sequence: TGCGCCAGCAGCCAAGATTCGGGTACTTTAGCACGAGATACGCAGTATTTT.

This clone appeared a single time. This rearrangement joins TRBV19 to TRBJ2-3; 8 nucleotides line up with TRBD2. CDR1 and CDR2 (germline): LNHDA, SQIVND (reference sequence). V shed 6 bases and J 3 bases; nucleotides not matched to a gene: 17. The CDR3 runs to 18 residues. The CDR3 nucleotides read TGTGCCAGTAGGCCCCGGTGGAGCGGGAGAGCGGGGACAGATACGCAGTATTTT. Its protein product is CASRPRWSGRAGTDTQYF.

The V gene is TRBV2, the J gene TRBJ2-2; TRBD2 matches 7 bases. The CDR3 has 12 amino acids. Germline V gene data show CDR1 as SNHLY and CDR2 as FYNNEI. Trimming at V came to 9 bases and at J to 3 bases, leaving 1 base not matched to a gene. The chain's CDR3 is CARTSYTGELFF. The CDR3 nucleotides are TGTGCCAGGACTAGCTACACCGGGGAGCTGTTTTTT.

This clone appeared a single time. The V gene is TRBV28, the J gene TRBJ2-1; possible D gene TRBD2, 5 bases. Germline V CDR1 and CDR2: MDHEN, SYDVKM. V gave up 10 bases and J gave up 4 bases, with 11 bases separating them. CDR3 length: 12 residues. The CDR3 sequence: CATSPGYNEQFF. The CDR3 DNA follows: TGTGCCACCTCTCCGGGGTACAATGAGCAGTTCTTC.

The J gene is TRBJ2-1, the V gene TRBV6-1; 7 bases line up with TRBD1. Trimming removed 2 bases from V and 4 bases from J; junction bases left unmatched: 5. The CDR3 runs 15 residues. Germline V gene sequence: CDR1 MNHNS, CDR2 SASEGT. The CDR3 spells CASSELAGGYNEQFF. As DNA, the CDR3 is TGTGCCAGCAGTGAATTGGCAGGGGGTTACAATGAGCAGTTCTTC.